This T cell receptor (beta chain) stems from a study of T-cell reconstitution after alpha-beta-depleted transplantation in children. Study-wide findings and caveats: Surviving recipient T cells and thymic progenitors produced the high day-60 TCRbeta diversity seen in some patients. At the one-year point after transplant, T-cell counts and TCRbeta diversity were found to come mostly from T cells that had been newly produced.

Unique molecular identifiers were used to barcode this TCRbeta library. Each CDR3 protein is one row after TCRdb ran MiXCR on the PCR reads. Of 500,000 to 600,000 distinct CDR3 sequences in the sample, more than 20% are singletons; the top ten hold 30% to 40%. Concerning this clonotype: Its antigen is unknown.

The sequencing here drew on PBMCs, taken before TCRalphabeta/CD19-depleted stem cell transplant. The receptor's source is a boy less than two years old with Wiskott-Aldrich syndrome, due to receive a stem cell transplant.

DNA for the CDR3: TGCGCCAGCAGCTTTTTTCCGGCCAAAGCCTACGAGCAGTACTTC. It yields the protein CASSFFPAKAYEQYF. This chain uses TRBV5-1 with TRBJ2-7; D gene ambiguous. Trimming pared 2 bases from V and 2 bases from J, leaving 14 bases between. Looked up from germline, CDR1 is SGHRS and CDR2 is YFSETQ. The CDR3 extends over 15 amino acids.